Sequencing of this TCR beta chain was carried out in a study of breast tumors, draining lymph nodes, adjacent tissues. Findings of the study overall: Tumors had less TCR diversity than lymph nodes, more than nontumor tissue. Findings are consistent with lymph node origin and intratumoral expansion of most tumor T cells. Compared with basal-like, luminal-like tumors shared significantly more repertoire with nontumor tissue. The lymph node origin of tumor T cells was framed as consistent with a hypothesis, not demonstrated.

V was clipped by 4 bases and J by 7 bases, with 15 bases between them. Germline assignment: CDR1 SGHRS and CDR2 YFSETQ. CDR3 length: 14 amino acids. In its sample, this clonotype was seen many times. Its matching antigen is unknown. From the multiplex PCR reads, TCRdb called clonotypes with MiXCR, one entry per CDR3 protein. The repertoire includes over 200,000 distinct CDR3 sequences, around 35% of them detected once, and about 3.3% sits in the top ten. The lymph nodes were axillary draining lymph nodes from breast cancer patients. V gene TRBV5-1 combines with J gene TRBJ1-5; perhaps TRBD1 as D (6 bases). The sequenced material came from axillary lymph node tissue. This receptor was identified in a female donor with breast cancer. Some clones in this sample may be carry-over from other donors' samples. CDR3 region: CASSEGGSEQPQHF. Written as DNA, the CDR3 is TGCGCCAGCAGCGAAGGGGGGTCGGAGCAGCCCCAGCATTTT. Together with reference TRBV5-1 and TRBJ1-5, the CDR3 gives the full variable domain: KAGVTQTPRYLIKTRGQQVTLSCSPISGHRSVSWYQQTPGQGLQFLFEYFSETQRNKGNFPGRFSGRQFSNSRSEMNVSTLELGDSALYLCASSEGGSEQPQHFGDGTRLSIL.